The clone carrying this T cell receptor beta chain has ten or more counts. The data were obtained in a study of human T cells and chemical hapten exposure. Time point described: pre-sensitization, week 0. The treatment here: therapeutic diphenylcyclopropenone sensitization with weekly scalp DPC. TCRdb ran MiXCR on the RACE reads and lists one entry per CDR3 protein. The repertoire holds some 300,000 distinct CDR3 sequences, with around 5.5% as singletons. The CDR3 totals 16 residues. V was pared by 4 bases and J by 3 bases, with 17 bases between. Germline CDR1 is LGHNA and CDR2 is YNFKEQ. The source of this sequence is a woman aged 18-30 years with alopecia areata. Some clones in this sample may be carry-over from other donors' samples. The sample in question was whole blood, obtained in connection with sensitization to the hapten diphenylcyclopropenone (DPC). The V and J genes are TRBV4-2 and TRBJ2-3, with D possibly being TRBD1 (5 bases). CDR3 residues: CASSPEAAGRTDTQYF. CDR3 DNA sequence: TGTGCCAGCAGCCCCGAGGCGGCAGGGCGGACAGATACGCAGTATTTT.